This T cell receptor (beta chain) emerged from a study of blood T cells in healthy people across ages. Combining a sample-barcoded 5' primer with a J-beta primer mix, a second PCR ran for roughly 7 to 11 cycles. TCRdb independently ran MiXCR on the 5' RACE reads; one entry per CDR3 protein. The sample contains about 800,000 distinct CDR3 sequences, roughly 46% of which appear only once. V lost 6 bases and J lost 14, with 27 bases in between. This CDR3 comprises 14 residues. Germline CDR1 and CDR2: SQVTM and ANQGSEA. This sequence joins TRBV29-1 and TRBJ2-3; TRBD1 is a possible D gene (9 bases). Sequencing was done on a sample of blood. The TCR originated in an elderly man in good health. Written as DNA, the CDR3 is TGCAGCGTGAGCGGGGGACAGGGCGACAGATACGCGTATTTT. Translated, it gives CSVSGGQGDRYAYF.